What follows describes a single TCR beta chain. Its antigen is unidentified. TCRdb's copy holds only in-frame clones and misses some; the assay was immunoSEQ multiplex PCR. The sample comprises about 670,000 clones, 72% of which are singletons, and 1.8% rests with the top ten. The data stem from a study of shared clonotypes between healthy human individuals. On the study more broadly: Samples came from two female and a few male donors aged 18 to 49. There were three CD4 naive, three CD4 memory, two CD8 naive and one CD8 memory plates per donor. Study results and caveats: Shared clonotypes: approximately 5% naive CD4, around 4% naive CD8, less than 2.5% memory CD4, more than 0.3% memory CD8.

Sequenced sample: memory CD4+ T cells sorted from blood. As for subset: CD45RA-negative fraction. This TCR came from a woman in her twenties or thirties in good health.

The DNA for the CDR3 is TGTGCCAGCAGCTTCGGCCCCTGGTCCTACGAGCAGTACTTC. Translation: CASSFGPWSYEQYF. The rearrangement links TRBV7-3 to TRBJ2-7; D unresolved. Trimming removed 3 bases at V and 1 base at J, with 10 bases between. CDR3 length equals 14 residues. Germline V gene lookup returns CDR1 SGHTA and CDR2 FQGTGA.